This T cell receptor beta chain comes out of a study of T cells in Graves' hyperthyroidism and ophthalmopathy. General study points: Within blood appeared most thyroid clonotypes that had expanded above 0.001.

The study included ophthalmopathy patients with Clinical Activity Score at least 3, NOSPECS grade at least 4 and duration under 3 months. Fresh 10 ml peripheral blood yielded PBMCs. The TCR beta CDR3 regions underwent amplification using RNA transcripts as the source. The HTBI primer set drove a first-round RT-PCR of the TCR CDR3. MiXCR, applied by TCRdb to the multiplex PCR reads, yields one record per CDR3 protein. The sample contains approximately 400,000 distinct CDR3 sequences, roughly 13% of which appear only once. In regard to this clonotype: Its antigen is unidentified.

The CDR3 consists of 14 residues. The germline V gene encodes CDR1 MDHEN and CDR2 SYDVKM. V trimming: 7 bases; J trimming: 2 bases; junction bases outside the gene matches: 4. The gene calls are TRBV28 and TRBJ2-3; 9 nucleotides match TRBD2. The receptor comes from a man in his fifties with Graves' ophthalmopathy. Sequences were obtained from blood. CDR3 nucleotides: TGTGCCAGCACCTCTAGCGGGGACACAGATACGCAGTATTTT. Encoded protein: CASTSSGDTDTQYF.